This TCR beta chain was profiled in a study of tumor-infiltrating lymphocytes in primary liver carcinoma. A word on this clonotype: The CDR3 carries no conserved terminal phenylalanine or tryptophan, so it likely arises from a read error.

The V gene's germline CDR1 is MNHEY and CDR2 SVGEGT. The CDR3 length is 14 residues. V was clipped by 2 bases and J by 1 base, with 8 bases between them. With a constant-region primer, TCR beta cDNA was made from 450 to 550 ng of total RNA. Investigators got TCR beta libraries out of three nested multiplex PCR rounds, done with slightly modified ARM-PCR. The first two PCR rounds used TRBV1-TRBV30 forward primers with a C-beta reverse primer, approximately 11 cycles each. One entry per CDR3 protein results from TCRdb running MiXCR on the multiplex PCR reads. Of 300,000 to 350,000 distinct CDR3 sequences in the sample, nearly 60% are singletons; the top ten hold over 15%. Germline DNA was also extracted, while the blood RNA originated from unsorted whole blood.

The receptor was derived from a woman aged 25 to 39 with primary liver carcinoma and hepatitis B virus infection. The J gene is TRBJ1-1, the V gene TRBV6-2 or TRBV6-3; D gene uncertain. The sample comprised peripheral blood. CDR3 sequence: CASSYRLENTEAFV. CDR3 DNA sequence: TGTGCCAGCAGTTACCGGTTGGAGAACACTGAAGCTTTCGTT.